This entry describes one T cell receptor (beta chain). What it recognizes is unknown. This sample was taken from a study of cytomegalovirus exposure and HLA in healthy donors. Points from the study as a whole: For cytomegalovirus status, the classifier reportedly gave diagnoses with high specificity and sensitivity.

It was with 60 Vbeta and 13 Jbeta primers that the PCR ran. The authors' processing: A later analysis counted about 80 million unique TCR beta chains, around 10 million shared. Some clones are missing from TCRdb's copy, which holds only in-frame ones; the method was immunoSEQ multiplex PCR. For V, J and clone size, that table is used; D and trimming come from the DNA. Of roughly 160,000 clones in the sample, 82% were seen once. The length of the CDR3 is 13 residues. The ends were cut back, 5 bases at V and 4 bases at J, with 9 bases in the middle. Per germline, CDR1 SGHTA and CDR2 FQGTGA. The chain combines TRBV7-3 with TRBJ2-1; tentative D call: TRBD1 (7 bases). The TCR was taken from a man between 45 and 60 years old in good health and CMV-seropositive. Source material: PBMCs. CDR3 residues: CASSPGGYNEQFF. For the CDR3, the DNA is TGTGCCAGCAGCCCAGGGGGGTACAATGAGCAGTTCTTC.